These 31 T cell receptor beta chains originate from one sample sequenced in a study of T cells expressing NK-cell markers (dated by TCRdb to 2018 to 2021). Library creation used 5' RACE. The sequencer listed for this sample is Illumina HiSeq 2000. TCRdb reprocessed the reads and provides one entry for every CDR3 protein sequence; no DNA is given. The sample table on file contains about 460,000 distinct CDR3 sequences. Jointly, the top ten make up approximately 1.5% of the sample. Sequenced: blood T cells: a sorted CD56 or NKG2C T cell subset, CD4+ or CD8+ T cells, or bulk PBMC T cells (not recorded which). The receptors stem from a woman between 45 and 65 years old in good health. Donor details come from another sample of the same person, matched by shared clones.

The chain has TRBV18 and TRBJ2-5; absent DNA, TCRdb's TRBD1 call cannot be checked. There are 15 residues in the CDR3. Looked up from germline, CDR1 is KGHSH and CDR2 is LQKENI. CDR3: CASSPRQGVEQTQYF.

The rearrangement links TRBV27 to TRBJ2-2; the D call from TCRdb, TRBD1, cannot be confirmed without DNA. Germline V gives CDR1 MNHEY, CDR2 SMNVEV (reference sequence). The CDR3 has 16 amino acids. The CDR3 spells CASKTRTVTNTGELFF.

This sequence joins TRBV20-1 and TRBJ2-2; TCRdb calls TRBD1, which cannot be checked without DNA. The CDR3 covers 15 residues. Germline CDR1 and CDR2: DFQATT and SNEGSKA (reference sequence). The CDR3 sequence is CSARRRDTWTGELFF.

The chain carries TRBV18 and TRBJ2-1; there is no DNA to check the TCRdb D call of TRBD1. Looked up from germline, CDR1 is KGHSH and CDR2 is LQKENI. This CDR3 region has 15 residues. CDR3 residues: CASSPRTGGGNEQFF.

The J gene is TRBJ2-7, the V gene TRBV12-3 or TRBV12-4; the TRBD1 assignment by TCRdb is unverifiable without DNA. CDR3 length equals 16 residues. The CDR3 region is CASSPSWGTGDYEQYF.

This chain uses TRBV4-1 with TRBJ2-1; with no DNA, the TCRdb D assignment of TRBD1 cannot be verified. CDR1 and CDR2 (germline): MGHRA, YSYEKL. This CDR3 has 15 residues. The CDR3 here is CASRDMGGRGNEQFF.

This rearrangement joins TRBV21-1 to TRBJ2-1; TCRdb outputs TRBD2, but without DNA this stays unchecked. TRBV21-1 is reported as a pseudogene. The CDR3 is 16 residues long. The CDR3 reads CASSKASGSCNSEQFF.

The genes are TRBV6-5 and TRBJ1-5. Germline values: CDR1 MNHEY, CDR2 SVGAGI. CDR3 length: 15 amino acids. The CDR3 loop is CASSSDTVGAQPQHF.

The V gene is TRBV20-1, the J gene TRBJ2-1; without DNA, the TCRdb call of TRBD2 cannot be checked. In germline, CDR1 is DFQATT, CDR2 SNEGSKA (reference sequence). The CDR3 is made up of 15 amino acids. CDR3 loop: CSARDPLAGWGEQFF.

This chain links TRBV6-5 with TRBJ2-2; TCRdb reports TRBD1, a call that lacks DNA to check it against. This CDR3 has 17 residues. Germline V CDR1 and CDR2: MNHEY, SVGAGI. The CDR3 region is CASSYQRQGSNTGELFF.

V and J are TRBV12-3 or TRBV12-4 and TRBJ2-5; checking the TCRdb D call of TRBD2 is not possible without DNA. CDR3 size: 15 residues. This chain's CDR3 is CASPGASGSRETQYF.

This CDR3 reads CSVAPDRDEQYF. The chain joins TRBV29-1 to TRBJ2-7; checking the TCRdb D call of TRBD1 is not possible without DNA. The CDR3 runs 12 residues. Germline values: CDR1 SQVTM, CDR2 ANQGSEA.

The chain joins TRBV29-1 to TRBJ2-1; the D call from TCRdb, TRBD2, cannot be confirmed without DNA. This CDR3 is 14 amino acids long. Germline V gene data show CDR1 as SQVTM and CDR2 as ANQGSEA. The chain's CDR3 is CSVAKAGGAREQFF.

Here the CDR3 reads CASSLAPKEGHELLGGQNIQYF. The rearrangement uses TRBV7-7 and TRBJ2-4; the TRBD2 assignment by TCRdb is unverifiable without DNA. The germline CDR1 and CDR2 sequences are SSHAT and FNYEAQ (reference sequence). The CDR3 contains 22 residues.

The rearrangement uses TRBV9 and TRBJ2-6; the D call of TRBD1 rests on TCRdb alone, since no DNA is present to check it. CDR3 length: 17 amino acids. Germline V gene data show CDR1 as SGDLS and CDR2 as YYNGEE. CDR3 loop: CASSGRGKFSGANVLTF.

V usage is TRBV12-3 or TRBV12-4 and J usage is TRBJ2-2. The CDR3 runs 13 residues. The CDR3 sequence: CASSLISAGELFF.

This sequence joins TRBV10-3 and TRBJ2-3; TCRdb's D call of TRBD2 is untestable without DNA. Germline-derived CDR1 and CDR2 are ENHRY and SYGVKD. This CDR3 comprises 17 residues. Here the CDR3 reads CAISESRDGPNRDTQYF.

This chain connects TRBV5-6 to TRBJ2-2. CDR1 SGHDT and CDR2 YYEEEE come from the germline V gene. The CDR3 is made up of 13 amino acids. CDR3 amino acids: CASSFVGLWELFF.

V gene TRBV7-9 combines with J gene TRBJ2-1; the D gene TCRdb calls, TRBD1, cannot be checked with no DNA. CDR1 SEHNR and CDR2 FQNEAQ come from the germline V gene (reference sequence). The CDR3 is 15 amino acids. The CDR3 region is CASSFPGTGYNEQFF.

This chain connects TRBV19 to TRBJ2-3; absent DNA, TCRdb's TRBD1 call cannot be checked. This CDR3 region has 14 residues. Looked up from germline, CDR1 is LNHDA and CDR2 is SQIVND (reference sequence). This CDR3 reads CASSAGALASAQYF.

The chain has TRBV2 and TRBJ2-1. This CDR3 has 14 residues. The germline CDR1 and CDR2 sequences are SNHLY and FYNNEI. The chain's CDR3 is CASSETDITNEQFF.

The V gene is TRBV18, the J gene TRBJ2-2; TCRdb names TRBD1, which stays unverified in the absence of DNA. CDR3 length: 15 residues. Germline-derived CDR1 and CDR2 are KGHSH and LQKENI. Here the CDR3 reads CASSLGQVGPGELFF.

CDR3 loop: CAIRKPDNEQFF. The chain links TRBV10-3 to TRBJ2-1. CDR1 is ENHRY and CDR2 is SYGVKD in the germline V gene. This CDR3 is 12 amino acids long.

J is TRBJ2-1 and V is TRBV6-4; TCRdb selects TRBD2, and the lack of DNA leaves this call unchecked. The CDR3 is made up of 14 amino acids. Germline V gives CDR1 MRHNA, CDR2 SNTAGT. CDR3 region: CASSDSGGLNEQFF.

The CDR3 sequence is CSAGRLAGKETQYF. This chain connects TRBV20-1 to TRBJ2-5; absent DNA, TCRdb's TRBD2 call cannot be checked. There are 14 residues in the CDR3. CDR1 and CDR2 (germline): DFQATT, SNEGSKA (reference sequence).

This chain connects TRBV4-2 to TRBJ2-2. CDR3 length: 14 residues. Germline-derived CDR1 and CDR2 are LGHNA and YNFKEQ. The CDR3 spells CASSQAERAGELFF.

This chain uses TRBV29-1 with TRBJ2-3; no DNA is available, so the TRBD1 call from TCRdb remains unchecked. Germline CDR1 is SQVTM and CDR2 is ANQGSEA. The CDR3 runs to 13 residues. The CDR3 is CSVERSGPDTQYF.

This chain connects TRBV10-2 to TRBJ1-3. Germline CDR1 is WSHSY and CDR2 is SAAADI. The CDR3 length is 12 residues. The CDR3: CASSESGNTIYF.

The rearrangement uses TRBV11-2 and TRBJ1-5; absent DNA, TCRdb's TRBD1 call cannot be checked. Germline assignment: CDR1 SGHAT and CDR2 FQNNGV. This CDR3 spans 18 amino acids. CDR3 protein: CASSSTLQGGVGNQPQHF.

V gene TRBV6-2 or TRBV6-3 combines with J gene TRBJ2-5; absent DNA, TCRdb's TRBD2 call cannot be checked. The CDR3 totals 14 residues. The germline gives CDR1 MNHEY, CDR2 SVGEGT. CDR3: CAIRRGGGQETQYF.

The rearrangement uses TRBV7-3 and TRBJ2-1. The CDR3 length is 15 residues. Germline V lookup: CDR1 SGHTA, CDR2 FQGTGA. This CDR3 reads CASSPEEDDYNEQFF.